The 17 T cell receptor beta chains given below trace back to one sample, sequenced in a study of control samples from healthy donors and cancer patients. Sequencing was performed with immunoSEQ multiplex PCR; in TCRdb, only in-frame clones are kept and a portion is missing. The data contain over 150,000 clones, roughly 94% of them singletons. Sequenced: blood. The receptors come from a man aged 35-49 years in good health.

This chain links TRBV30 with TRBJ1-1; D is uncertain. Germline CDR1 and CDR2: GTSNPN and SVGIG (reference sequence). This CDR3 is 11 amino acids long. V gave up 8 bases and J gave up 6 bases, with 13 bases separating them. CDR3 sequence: CAGRLGAEAFF. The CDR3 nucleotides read TGTGCCGGACGGTTGGGCGCTGAAGCTTTCTTT.

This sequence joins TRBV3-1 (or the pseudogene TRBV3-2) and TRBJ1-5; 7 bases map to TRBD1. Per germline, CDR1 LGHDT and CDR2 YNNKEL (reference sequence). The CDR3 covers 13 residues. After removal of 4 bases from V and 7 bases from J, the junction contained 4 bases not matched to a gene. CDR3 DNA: TGTGCCAGCAGCCGCAGGGGGGGGCAGCCCCAGCATTTT. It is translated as CASSRRGGQPQHF.

CDR3 residues: CASSETGASNQPQHF. The CDR3 region has the DNA TGTGCCAGCAGTGAAACTGGAGCTAGCAATCAGCCCCAGCATTTT. The chain joins TRBV6-1 to TRBJ1-5; D ambiguous. CDR3 size: 15 residues. Deletions cut 2 bases from V and 0 bases from J, with 8 bases between. Germline values: CDR1 MNHNS, CDR2 SASEGT.

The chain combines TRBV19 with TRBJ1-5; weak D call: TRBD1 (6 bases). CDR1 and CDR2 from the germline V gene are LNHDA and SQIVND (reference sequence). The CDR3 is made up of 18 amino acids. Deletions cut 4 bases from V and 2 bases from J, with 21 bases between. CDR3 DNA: TGTGCCAGTAGTAATGGCAGGGGAGGTGGTATTCGCAATCAGCCCCAGCATTTT. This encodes CASSNGRGGGIRNQPQHF.

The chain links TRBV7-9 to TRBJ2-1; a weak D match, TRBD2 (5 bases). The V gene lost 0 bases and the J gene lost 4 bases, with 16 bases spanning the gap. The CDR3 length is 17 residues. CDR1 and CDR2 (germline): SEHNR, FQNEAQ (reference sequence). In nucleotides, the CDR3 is TGTGCCAGCAGCTTAGCGAGGGCGACACGGGCTTACAATGAGCAGTTCTTC. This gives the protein CASSLARATRAYNEQFF.

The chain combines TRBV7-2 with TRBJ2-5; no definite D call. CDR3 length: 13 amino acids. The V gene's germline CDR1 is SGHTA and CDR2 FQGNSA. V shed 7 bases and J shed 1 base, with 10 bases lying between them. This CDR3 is CASKPYSQETQYF. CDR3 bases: TGTGCCAGCAAGCCGTACAGCCAAGAGACCCAGTACTTC.

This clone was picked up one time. The CDR3 is CASSTGGSSYEQYF. The CDR3 DNA reads TGTGCCAGCTCTACAGGGGGGAGCTCCTACGAGCAGTACTTC. The chain carries TRBV7-2 and TRBJ2-7; 8 bases fit TRBD1. The length of the CDR3 is 14 residues. V gave up 8 bases and J gave up 0 bases; unmatched junction bases: 6. The germline gives CDR1 SGHTA, CDR2 FQGNSA.

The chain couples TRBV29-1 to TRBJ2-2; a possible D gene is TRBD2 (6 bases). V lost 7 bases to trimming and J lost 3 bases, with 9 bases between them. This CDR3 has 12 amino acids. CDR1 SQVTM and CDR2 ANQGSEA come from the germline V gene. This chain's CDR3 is CSGRVDTGELFF. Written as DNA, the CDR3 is TGCAGCGGGAGGGTAGACACCGGGGAGCTGTTTTTT.

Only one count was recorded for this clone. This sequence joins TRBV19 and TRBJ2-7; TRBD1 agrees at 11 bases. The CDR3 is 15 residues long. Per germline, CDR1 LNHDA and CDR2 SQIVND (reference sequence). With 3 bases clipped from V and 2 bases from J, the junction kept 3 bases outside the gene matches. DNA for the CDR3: TGTGCCAGTAGTATTGGACAGGGGGCGACCTACGAGCAGTACTTC. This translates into CASSIGQGATYEQYF.

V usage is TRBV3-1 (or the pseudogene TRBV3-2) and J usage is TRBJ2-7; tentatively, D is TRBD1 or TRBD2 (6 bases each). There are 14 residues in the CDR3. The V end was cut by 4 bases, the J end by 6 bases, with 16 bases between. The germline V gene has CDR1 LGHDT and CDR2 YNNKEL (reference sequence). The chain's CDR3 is CASSRLQGLGEQYF. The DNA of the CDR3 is TGTGCCAGCAGCCGCCTACAGGGACTGGGCGAGCAGTACTTC.

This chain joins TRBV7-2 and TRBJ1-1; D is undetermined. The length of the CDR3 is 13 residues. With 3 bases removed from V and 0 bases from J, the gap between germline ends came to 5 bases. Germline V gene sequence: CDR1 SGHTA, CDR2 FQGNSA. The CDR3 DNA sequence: TGTGCCAGCAGCTTTAGGGTGAACACTGAAGCTTTCTTT. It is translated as CASSFRVNTEAFF.

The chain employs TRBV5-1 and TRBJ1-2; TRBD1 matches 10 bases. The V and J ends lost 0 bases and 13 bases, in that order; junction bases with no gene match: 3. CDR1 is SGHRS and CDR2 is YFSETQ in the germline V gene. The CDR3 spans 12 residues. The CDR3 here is CASSLEGTGATF. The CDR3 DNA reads TGCGCCAGCAGCTTGGAGGGGACAGGGGCCACCTTC.

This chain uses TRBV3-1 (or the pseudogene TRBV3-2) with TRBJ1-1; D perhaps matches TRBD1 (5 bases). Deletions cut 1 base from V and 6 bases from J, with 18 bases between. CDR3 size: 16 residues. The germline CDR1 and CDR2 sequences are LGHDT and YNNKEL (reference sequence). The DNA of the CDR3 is TGTGCCAGCAGCCAAGTGGGTTGGGGCCCCGGGGCTGAAGCTTTCTTT. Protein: CASSQVGWGPGAEAFF.

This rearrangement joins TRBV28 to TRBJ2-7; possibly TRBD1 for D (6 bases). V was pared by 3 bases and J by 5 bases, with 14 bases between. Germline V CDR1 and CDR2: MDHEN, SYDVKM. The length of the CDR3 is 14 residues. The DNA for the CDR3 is TGTGCCAGCAGTTTCTACAGGGTAGTCGACGAGCAGTACTTC. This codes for CASSFYRVVDEQYF. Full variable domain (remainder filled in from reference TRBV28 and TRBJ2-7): DVKVTQSSRYLVKRTGEKVFLECVQDMDHENMFWYRQDPGLGLRLIYFSYDVKMKEKGDIPEGYSVSREKKERFSLILESASTNQTSMYLCASSFYRVVDEQYFGPGTRLTVT.

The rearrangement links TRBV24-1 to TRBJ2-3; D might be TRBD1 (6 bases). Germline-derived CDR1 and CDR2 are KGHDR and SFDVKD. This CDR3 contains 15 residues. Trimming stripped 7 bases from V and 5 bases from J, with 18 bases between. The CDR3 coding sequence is TGTGCCACCAGCCTGGGGCAGGGGCGCGTAGATACGCAGTATTTT. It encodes CATSLGQGRVDTQYF.

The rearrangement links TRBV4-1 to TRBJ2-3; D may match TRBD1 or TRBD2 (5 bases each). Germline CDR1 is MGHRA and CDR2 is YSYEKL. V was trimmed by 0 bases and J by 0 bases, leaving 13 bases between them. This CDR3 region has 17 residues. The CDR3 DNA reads TGCGCCAGCAGCCAAGATCAGGCGTGGGGGAGCACAGATACGCAGTATTTT. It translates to CASSQDQAWGSTDTQYF.

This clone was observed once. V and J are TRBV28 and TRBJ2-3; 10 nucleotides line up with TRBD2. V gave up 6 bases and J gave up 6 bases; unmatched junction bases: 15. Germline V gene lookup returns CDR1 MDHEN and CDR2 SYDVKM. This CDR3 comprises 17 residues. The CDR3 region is CASSTQRASGGGDTQYF. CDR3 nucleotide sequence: TGTGCCAGCAGCACCCAAAGGGCTAGCGGGGGCGGGGATACGCAGTATTTT.